The next 29 T cell receptor beta chains were all read from a single sample in a study of response to subunit inactivated influenza vaccine. TCRdb re-analysed the RT-PCR reads in MiXCR, keeping a single row per CDR3 protein. The data show 650,000 to 800,000 distinct CDR3 sequences, about a fifth seen once. The sequencing here drew on PBMCs from blood, taken roughly 5 days after vaccination. The receptors here all came from a man between 45 and 60 years old who received an inactivated influenza vaccine.

There are many counts of this clonotype. V gene TRBV7-9 combines with J gene TRBJ1-4; weak D call: TRBD1 (6 bases). V lost 3 bases to trimming and J lost 5 bases, with 10 bases between them. This CDR3 has 14 amino acids. Germline loops: CDR1 SEHNR, CDR2 FQNEAQ (reference sequence). The CDR3 sequence: CASSFWTENEKLFF. CDR3 DNA sequence: TGTGCCAGCAGCTTCTGGACAGAAAATGAAAAACTGTTTTTT. The full variable domain, with the rest looked up from reference TRBV7-9 and TRBJ1-4, is DTGVSQNPRHKITKRGQNVTFRCDPISEHNRLYWYRQTLGQGPEFLTYFQNEAQLEKSRLLSDRFSAERPKGSFSTLEIQRTEQGDSAMYLCASSFWTENEKLFFGSGTQLSVL.

The genes are TRBV9 and TRBJ2-2; tentatively, D is TRBD1 (6 bases). Trimming removed 5 bases at V and 4 bases at J, with 9 bases between. The CDR3 consists of 13 residues. Germline values: CDR1 SGDLS, CDR2 YYNGEE. The CDR3 region has the DNA TGTGCCAGCAGTGGACAGCTCACCGGGGAGCTGTTTTTT. It is translated as CASSGQLTGELFF.

This clonotype was seen more than once but under ten times. The chain combines TRBV5-1 with TRBJ2-3; D not certain. Germline CDR1 SGHRS, CDR2 YFSETQ. The CDR3 extends over 17 amino acids. The germline V and J ends were trimmed by 1 base and 0 bases, with 15 bases remaining between them. The CDR3 sequence is CASSLRATSASTDTQYF. In DNA, the CDR3 is TGCGCCAGCAGCTTGCGCGCCACGAGCGCCAGCACAGATACGCAGTATTTT.

V usage is TRBV7-2 and J usage is TRBJ2-5; 8 nucleotides match TRBD1. From germline, CDR1 is SGHTA and CDR2 FQGNSA. V lost 1 base to trimming and J lost 5 bases; unmatched junction nucleotides: 6. There are 15 residues in the CDR3. CDR3 amino acids: CASSLVGQDEETQYF. The CDR3 DNA reads as TGTGCCAGCAGCTTAGTGGGACAGGATGAGGAGACCCAGTACTTC.

This chain joins TRBV4-2 and TRBJ1-1; 9 bases match TRBD1. This CDR3 region has 15 residues. Germline CDR1 is LGHNA and CDR2 is YNFKEQ. V shed 0 bases and J 4 bases; nucleotides not matched to a gene: 3. In nucleotides, the CDR3 is TGTGCCAGCAGCCAAGAAGGGACAGGGATCACTGAAGCTTTCTTT. Its translation is CASSQEGTGITEAFF.

This clonotype was picked up a small number of times. CDR3 nucleotide sequence: TGTGCCAGCGTGTCCAGGGTAATTCACGAGCAGTTCTTC. This encodes CASVSRVIHEQFF. V gene TRBV2 combines with J gene TRBJ2-1; D possibly corresponds to TRBD1 (5 bases). V lost 8 bases and J 10 bases, leaving 18 bases between the germline ends. Looked up from germline, CDR1 is SNHLY and CDR2 is FYNNEI. The CDR3 is 13 residues long.

The rearrangement joins TRBV10-3 to TRBJ2-5; 7 nucleotides agree with TRBD1. The CDR3 loop spans 16 amino acids. V lost 3 bases, J lost 4 bases, and 11 bases stayed unmatched. Looked up from germline, CDR1 is ENHRY and CDR2 is SYGVKD. CDR3 in DNA: TGTGCCATCAGTGAAGGGTGGCAGGGGGAACTAGAGACCCAGTACTTC. It is translated as CAISEGWQGELETQYF.

This clonotype was counted between two and nine times. V is TRBV11-2 and J is TRBJ2-1, with 9 positions matching TRBD2. From germline, CDR1 is SGHAT and CDR2 FQNNGV. Trimming cost V 4 bases and J 1 base; bases outside gene matches: 5. The CDR3 sequence is 16 residues long. The CDR3 reads CASSSTSGPSYNEQFF. The CDR3, as DNA: TGTGCCAGCAGCTCGACTAGCGGTCCTTCCTACAATGAGCAGTTCTTC.

This clonotype was seen many times. The chain combines TRBV4-1 with TRBJ2-1; 7 nucleotides agree with TRBD2. The CDR3 is 16 amino acids. Per the germline V gene, CDR1 is MGHRA and CDR2 is YSYEKL. The junction had 7 bases not matched to a gene; V was cut back by 1 base and J by 4 bases. The CDR3 reads CASSQGLAGVYNEQFF. The CDR3 DNA reads TGCGCCAGCAGCCAAGGTCTCGCGGGGGTTTACAATGAGCAGTTCTTC.

The chain joins TRBV3-1 to TRBJ2-2, with D perhaps being TRBD1 or TRBD2 (5 bases each). Per the germline V gene, CDR1 is LGHDT and CDR2 is YNNKEL (reference sequence). The CDR3 has 14 residues. The V end lost 7 bases, the J end lost 2 bases, and 11 bases lay between the germline ends. This CDR3 reads CASTKGPNTGELFF. CDR3 nucleotides: TGTGCCAGCACCAAGGGACCTAACACCGGGGAGCTGTTTTTT.

V is TRBV5-8 and J is TRBJ2-4; D unresolved. CDR1 and CDR2 (germline): SGHTS, YDEGEE. V lost 0 bases and J 0 bases, leaving 7 bases between the germline ends. CDR3 size: 15 residues. CDR3 bases: TGTGCCAGCAGCTTGGTTGGGTTAGCCAAAAACATTCAGTACTTC. Its translation: CASSLVGLAKNIQYF.

This clonotype was counted only a few times. The chain has TRBV28 and TRBJ2-1; 8 bases match TRBD2. Trimming removed 6 bases from V and 5 bases from J; junction bases left unmatched: 9. CDR3 length equals 15 residues. CDR1 and CDR2 (germline): MDHEN, SYDVKM. The CDR3 sequence is CASSPLLAGNNEQFF. The CDR3 DNA follows: TGTGCCAGCAGCCCCCTTTTAGCGGGAAACAATGAGCAGTTCTTC.

V and J are TRBV12-3 or TRBV12-4 and TRBJ1-1, with D tentatively TRBD1 (6 bases). The CDR3 is 17 residues long. Deletions cut 5 bases from V and 1 base from J, with 20 bases between. CDR3 region: CASSPRTRGISNTEAFF. The CDR3 DNA reads as TGTGCCAGCAGTCCCCGGACGAGGGGGATTTCGAACACTGAAGCTTTCTTT.

The chain couples TRBV25-1 to TRBJ2-5, with TRBD2 matching 10 bases. Per the germline V gene, CDR1 is MGHDK and CDR2 is SYGVNS. This CDR3 has 16 amino acids. The junction had 7 bases not matched to a gene; V was cut back by 1 base and J by 5 bases. DNA for the CDR3: TGTGCCAGCAGTGAATTAGAGCGGGGGGGCCGCGAGACCCAGTACTTC. Translating gives CASSELERGGRETQYF.

V gene TRBV7-2 combines with J gene TRBJ2-5; 7 nucleotides match TRBD1. V was pared by 5 bases and J by 5 bases, with 11 bases of the junction left unmatched. CDR1 is SGHTA, CDR2 FQGNSA, per germline. The length of the CDR3 is 15 residues. The CDR3 sequence: CASSHQSGGQETQYF. The CDR3 bases are TGTGCCAGCAGCCATCAATCAGGGGGACAGGAGACCCAGTACTTC.

This clonotype occurred a few times. One junction end disagrees with the germline gene, perhaps due to a read error. This chain links TRBV7-8 with TRBJ2-1; 7 bases match TRBD2. Germline CDR1 is SGHVS and CDR2 is FQNEAQ. The CDR3 is 14 amino acids. The CDR3 reads CASSSATAGPGTLF. As DNA, the CDR3 is TGTGCCAGCAGCTCAGCCACAGCGGGACCCGGAACGCTCTTC.

The DNA for the CDR3 is TGTGCCAGCGCAGCTAGCGGGAGGGCGGCCTACAATGAGCAGTTCTTC. Translating gives CASAASGRAAYNEQFF. The chain recombines TRBV7-2 with TRBJ2-1; 12 bases fit TRBD2. V lost 8 bases and J lost 2; bases outside the gene matches: 7. The CDR3 extends over 16 amino acids. Germline CDR1 SGHTA, CDR2 FQGNSA.

The sample holds a few counts of this clonotype. The chain uses TRBV7-2 and TRBJ1-1; 7 nucleotides agree with TRBD1. With 1 base clipped from V and 2 bases from J, the junction kept 4 bases outside the gene matches. The CDR3 has 15 residues. Germline assignment: CDR1 SGHTA and CDR2 FQGNSA. The CDR3 DNA reads TGTGCCAGCAGCTTAGATCCAGGGGGTAACACTGAAGCTTTCTTT. Amino acids: CASSLDPGGNTEAFF.

This clonotype turned up a few times. This chain connects TRBV11-1 to TRBJ2-5; D may be TRBD1 or TRBD2 (5 bases each). V was cut by 2 bases and J by 1 base, with 14 bases left in between. Per the germline V gene, CDR1 is SGHAT and CDR2 is FQDESV (reference sequence). This CDR3 contains 16 residues. CDR3 region: CASSLQGAIIQETQYF. The DNA of the CDR3 is TGTGCCAGCAGCTTACAGGGAGCCATCATCCAAGAGACCCAGTACTTC.

V gene TRBV7-2 combines with J gene TRBJ1-2; a weak D match, TRBD1 (6 bases). This CDR3 is built from 15 residues. V lost 0 bases, J lost 4 bases, and 12 bases lay in between. Germline values: CDR1 SGHTA, CDR2 FQGNSA. The DNA for the CDR3 is TGTGCCAGCAGCTTAGCTGCAGGGGTACTCTATGGCTACACCTTC. It yields the protein CASSLAAGVLYGYTF.

The chain employs TRBV4-2 and TRBJ1-1, with D perhaps TRBD1 (5 bases). Trimming pared 1 base from V and 5 bases from J, leaving 17 bases between. CDR1 and CDR2 (germline): LGHNA, YNFKEQ. The CDR3 sequence is 16 residues long. This CDR3 is CASSQVPGKGVTEAFF. CDR3 sequence (DNA): TGTGCCAGCAGCCAAGTCCCAGGGAAAGGGGTAACTGAAGCTTTCTTT.

The count of this clonotype is one. The germline gene is not matched at one end of the junction; a read error may be the cause. The rearrangement joins TRBV5-1 to TRBJ2-6; D ambiguous. Germline V gene data show CDR1 as SGHRS and CDR2 as YFSETQ. The CDR3 totals 16 residues. The CDR3 protein is CASRLAPTSGANVLTF. The CDR3, as DNA: TGCGCCAGCAGATTGGCGCCGACCTCTGGGGCCAACGTCCTGACTTTC. Looking up the rest from reference TRBV5-1 and TRBJ2-6 gives the full variable domain: KAGVTQTPRYLIKTRGQQVTLSCSPISGHRSVSWYQQTPGQGLQFLFEYFSETQRNKGNFPGRFSGRQFSNSRSEMNVSTLELGDSALYLCASRLAPTSGANVLTFGAGSRLTVL.

The V gene is TRBV21-1, the J gene TRBJ1-5; no check of the table's D call, TRBD1, against the DNA was made. TRBV21-1 corresponds to a pseudogene. CDR3 length: 18 amino acids. CDR3 sequence: CASSITRDRPTPNQPQHF. The CDR3 nucleotides are TGTGCCAGCAGCATCACGAGGGACAGACCCACTCCCAATCAGCCCCAGCATTTT.

This clonotype was seen repeatedly, ten times or more. The CDR3: CSARGEGTGDSGELFF. DNA of the CDR3: TGCAGTGCTAGAGGGGAGGGGACAGGGGATTCCGGGGAGCTGTTTTTT. The rearrangement uses TRBV20-1 and TRBJ2-2; 10 bases agree with TRBD1. Per germline, CDR1 DFQATT and CDR2 SNEGSKA (reference sequence). The V and J ends lost 1 base and 6 bases, in that order; junction bases with no gene match: 8. The CDR3 extends over 16 amino acids.

This clonotype has just a few counts. The genes are TRBV20-1 and TRBJ2-5; tentatively, D is TRBD2 (7 bases). Germline V gives CDR1 DFQATT, CDR2 SNEGSKA (reference sequence). The CDR3 runs to 13 residues. With 6 bases removed from V and 2 bases from J, the gap between germline ends came to 13 bases. The CDR3 DNA reads as TGCAGTGCACTCGCGGGGGCGCAAGAGACCCAGTACTTC. Its protein product is CSALAGAQETQYF.

This rearrangement joins TRBV15 to TRBJ2-3; D possibly uses TRBD1 or TRBD2 (6 bases each). V shed 0 bases and J shed 3 bases, with 13 bases lying between them. CDR3 length: 16 amino acids. Germline values: CDR1 LNHNV, CDR2 YYDKDF (reference sequence). The CDR3 nucleotides read TGTGCCACCAGCAGAGATAGGGGGGCGCCAACAGATACGCAGTATTTT. Amino acids: CATSRDRGAPTDTQYF.

The chain joins TRBV7-9 to TRBJ2-5; TRBD1 might be the D (7 bases). Trimming left V 3 bases short and J 5 bases short, with 13 bases between. CDR1 and CDR2 (germline): SEHNR, FQNEAQ (reference sequence). This CDR3 is built from 14 residues. CDR3 DNA: TGTGCCAGCAGCTTGGCCAGGGGGGTGGAGACCCAGTACTTC. Its protein product is CASSLARGVETQYF.

This clonotype was counted only a few times. The gene calls are TRBV7-9 and TRBJ2-1; D is uncertain. The CDR3 is 14 residues long. Germline V gene lookup returns CDR1 SEHNR and CDR2 FQNEAQ (reference sequence). V shed 1 base and J shed 7 bases, with 11 bases lying between them. In DNA, the CDR3 is TGTGCCAGCAGCTTAGATTTGGCGCGTAATGAGCAGTTCTTC. This encodes CASSLDLARNEQFF.

This clonotype was counted a few times. The rearrangement uses TRBV9 and TRBJ1-6; the D gene is possibly TRBD1 (5 bases). In germline, CDR1 is SGDLS, CDR2 YYNGEE. V lost 0 bases and J 9 bases, leaving 13 bases between the germline ends. The CDR3 extends over 15 amino acids. The CDR3 loop reads CASSVARGGGSPLHF. The CDR3, as DNA: TGTGCCAGCAGCGTAGCTCGGGGCGGCGGTTCACCCCTCCACTTT.